The 9 T cell receptor beta chains reported below all come from one sample, sequenced in a study of OX40 agonist ivuxolimab in advanced cancers. Produced via immunoSEQ multiplex PCR; TCRdb's table is partial and in-frame only. The sample holds roughly 70,000 clones, over 80% seen once. The sample was CD4+ or CD8+ T cells sorted from blood, taken in a trial of the OX40 agonist ivuxolimab. Receptors were obtained from an adult with an advanced solid tumor such as melanoma, head and neck, liver or kidney cancer.

The gene calls are TRBV11-2 and TRBJ2-1, with D possibly matching TRBD2 (6 bases). CDR1 SGHAT and CDR2 FQNNGV come from the germline V gene. The CDR3 contains 17 residues. The germline V and J ends were trimmed by 1 base and 9 bases, with 22 bases remaining between them. The CDR3 DNA follows: TGTGCCAGCAGCTTAGGTAGGAGGGCGATTCGTCATGGTGAGCAGTTCTTC. Translation: CASSLGRRAIRHGEQFF.

The DNA of the CDR3 is TGTGCCAGCACCACGACTAGCGGGAGGATCAGCTCCTACGAGCAGTACTTC. Its protein product is CASTTTSGRISSYEQYF. The chain is built from TRBV28 and TRBJ2-7; TRBD2 agrees at 13 bases. With V trimmed by 7 bases and J by 0 bases, 9 bases remained unmatched. Looked up from germline, CDR1 is MDHEN and CDR2 is SYDVKM. The CDR3 totals 17 residues.

The chain carries TRBV4-1 and TRBJ2-7; D not resolved. With 1 base removed from V and 0 bases from J, the gap between germline ends came to 10 bases. The CDR3 runs 15 residues. CDR1 is MGHRA, CDR2 YSYEKL, per germline. In DNA, the CDR3 is TGCGCCAGCAGCCAAGTTCACGGGTACTCCTACGAGCAGTACTTC. It codes for CASSQVHGYSYEQYF.

The J gene is TRBJ2-1, the V gene TRBV30; 15 nucleotides agree with TRBD2. V was pared by 0 bases and J by 7 bases, with 1 base of the junction left unmatched. Germline assignment: CDR1 GTSNPN and CDR2 SVGIG (reference sequence). This CDR3 has 15 amino acids. Written as DNA, the CDR3 is TGTGCCTGGAGTGTAGGACTAGCGGGAGGGAATGAGCAGTTCTTC. Its protein is CAWSVGLAGGNEQFF.

This chain uses TRBV5-1 with TRBJ1-1; no definite D call. Germline CDR1 and CDR2: SGHRS and YFSETQ. The CDR3 is 15 amino acids. The V end lost 3 bases, the J end lost 3 bases, and 15 bases lay between the germline ends. The CDR3 reads CASSYATDGYTEAFF. The CDR3 coding sequence is TGCGCCAGCAGCTATGCCACGGACGGATACACTGAAGCTTTCTTT.

The chain's CDR3 is CASSFSREPTEAFF. CDR3 coding DNA: TGTGCCAGCAGCTTCAGCCGGGAGCCCACTGAAGCTTTCTTT. The rearrangement joins TRBV7-9 to TRBJ1-1, with D unresolved. V gave up 3 bases and J gave up 4 bases, with 12 bases separating them. The CDR3 length is 14 residues. Germline V lookup: CDR1 SEHNR, CDR2 FQNEAQ (reference sequence).

The genes are TRBV7-6 and TRBJ1-1; D possibly corresponds to TRBD1 (5 bases). Germline assignment: CDR1 SGHVS and CDR2 FNYEAQ. V dropped 5 bases and J dropped 6 bases, with 16 bases sitting between them. CDR3 length equals 14 residues. CDR3 region: CASSKAGPGAEAFF. The CDR3 coding sequence is TGTGCCAGCAGCAAGGCAGGGCCCGGAGCTGAAGCTTTCTTT.

This clone was seen more than once but under ten times. The genes are TRBV27 and TRBJ2-5; 12 positions agree with TRBD2. CDR3 size: 17 residues. Germline V gene data show CDR1 as MNHEY and CDR2 as SMNVEV (reference sequence). After removal of 7 bases from V and 2 bases from J, the junction contained 11 bases not matched to a gene. CDR3 residues: CASIGLAGGRRQETQYF. The CDR3 DNA follows: TGTGCCAGCATCGGGCTAGCGGGAGGGAGGAGGCAAGAGACCCAGTACTTC.

V usage is TRBV6-1 and J usage is TRBJ2-7; tentative D call: TRBD1 (6 bases). There are 13 residues in the CDR3. Germline loops: CDR1 MNHNS, CDR2 SASEGT. The V and J ends lost 8 bases and 4 bases respectively, with 15 bases between them. In DNA form, the CDR3 reads TGTGCCAGCGGTTGGACAGTCCGATACGAGCAGTACTTC. Translation gives CASGWTVRYEQYF.